This TCR beta chain derives from a study of persistence of HIV-infected CD4 T cells. The libraries were made with immunoSEQ version 4 in survey mode. Clones were read by immunoSEQ multiplex PCR, and TCRdb kept only the in-frame ones, dropping some. The sample holds 38,000 or so clones, 85% seen once. Worth noting for this clone: Its antigen is still unknown.

Overlapping HIV-1 Gag 15-mer peptides at around 1 ug per peptide per mL were used. CD40L-negative CD69-negative CD45RO-high memory CD4+ T cells were sorted as populations depleted of antigen-responding cells. Undetectable plasma HIV-1 RNA below 50 copies/mL lasted at least 4 years. Germline values: CDR1 MNHEY, CDR2 SVGAGI. The CDR3 length is 15 residues. Trimming stripped 2 bases from V and 0 bases from J, with 9 bases between. General study findings and limits: TCR oligoclonality correlated with proviral oligoclonality in the same sorted populations.

The clonotype was recovered from an adult with HIV. The donor label of this sample is uncertain. The sample was cultured CD4+ T cells from PBMCs, taken from a patient who received antiretroviral therapy. This sequence joins TRBV6-5 and TRBJ2-3; D not certain. The DNA for the CDR3 is TGTGCCAGCAGTTACGCCGGACCTAGCACAGATACGCAGTATTTT. It is translated as CASSYAGPSTDTQYF.